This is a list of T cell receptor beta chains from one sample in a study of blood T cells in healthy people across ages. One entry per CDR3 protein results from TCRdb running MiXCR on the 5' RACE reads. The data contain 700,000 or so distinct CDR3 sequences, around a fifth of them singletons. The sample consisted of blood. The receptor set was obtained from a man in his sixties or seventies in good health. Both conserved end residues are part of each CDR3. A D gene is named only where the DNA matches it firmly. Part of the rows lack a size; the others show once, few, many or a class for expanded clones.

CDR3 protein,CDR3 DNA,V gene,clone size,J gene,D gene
CASSAATGGYTGELFF,TGTGCCAGCAGTGCCGCCACAGGGGGCTACACCGGGGAGCTGTTTTTT,TRBV28,NA,TRBJ2-2,TRBD1
CASSQDLKETQYF,TGTGCCAGCAGCCAAGATCTGAAAGAGACCCAGTACTTC,TRBV3-1,NA,TRBJ2-5,NA
CASSQGRDGPCEQYF,TGTGCCAGCAGCCAAGGAAGGGACGGACCCTGCGAGCAGTACTTC,TRBV3-1,NA,TRBJ2-7,NA
CASSHWGGIDLNTEAFF,TGTGCCAGCAGCCATTGGGGGGGGATCGACCTGAACACTGAAGCTTTCTTT,TRBV14,NA,TRBJ1-1,NA
CSVGGGPNYGYTF,TGCAGCGTTGGGGGAGGACCGAACTATGGCTACACCTTC,TRBV29-1,NA,TRBJ1-2,NA
CASSPTYNSSPLHF,TGTGCCAGCAGCCCCACCTATAATAGTTCACCCCTCCACTTT,TRBV12-3/TRBV12-4,NA,TRBJ1-6,NA
CASSLPASGGHSYNEQFF,TGTGCCAGCAGCCTACCGGCTAGCGGGGGCCACTCCTACAATGAGCAGTTCTTC,TRBV7-2,few,TRBJ2-1,TRBD2
CASSGTSGGALNEQFF,TGCGCCAGCAGCGGCACTAGCGGGGGGGCCCTCAATGAGCAGTTCTTC,TRBV5-1,few,TRBJ2-1,TRBD2
CASSWLGNTEAFF,TGTGCCAGCTCATGGCTGGGAAACACTGAAGCTTTCTTT,TRBV18,NA,TRBJ1-1,NA
CASSSLGSLGGYTF,TGTGCCAGTAGTTCTCTCGGCAGCCTGGGAGGCTACACCTTC,TRBV19,NA,TRBJ1-2,NA
CSAWDRSLAKNIQYF,TGCAGTGCTTGGGACAGGAGTCTAGCCAAAAACATTCAGTACTTC,TRBV20-1,NA,TRBJ2-4,TRBD1
CASRRTGVNQPQHF,TGTGCCAGCAGGCGAACAGGGGTGAATCAGCCCCAGCATTTT,TRBV6-6,NA,TRBJ1-5,TRBD1
CAITQDQPGEQFF,TGTGCCATCACCCAGGACCAGCCGGGTGAGCAGTTCTTC,TRBV10-3,few,TRBJ2-1,NA
CASSTPTGGTYEQYF,TGTGCCAGCAGCACACCGACAGGGGGAACCTACGAGCAGTACTTC,TRBV12-3/TRBV12-4,NA,TRBJ2-7,TRBD1
CASSLAWATGLGGELFF,TGTGCCAGCAGCTTAGCATGGGCGACTGGATTAGGCGGGGAGCTGTTTTTT,TRBV7-2,NA,TRBJ2-2,NA
CASRSYRGSRAFF,TGTGCCAGCAGAAGTTACAGGGGTTCTAGGGCTTTCTTT,TRBV6-5,few,TRBJ1-1,TRBD1
CASSLASGSSFERFF,TGTGCCAGCAGCTTAGCTTCCGGGAGCTCCTTCGAGAGGTTCTTC,TRBV7-8,few,TRBJ2-5,NA
CASSLRPANYGYTF,TGTGCCAGCAGCCTAAGGCCCGCTAACTATGGCTACACCTTC,TRBV7-2,NA,TRBJ1-2,NA
CASSLDGVMPDTQYF,TGTGCCAGCAGCTTGGACGGGGTCATGCCAGATACGCAGTATTTT,TRBV5-6,NA,TRBJ2-3,NA
CASKGLRTDTQYF,TGTGCCAGCAAGGGCCTACGAACAGATACGCAGTATTTT,TRBV27,NA,TRBJ2-3,NA
CASRSSVTYEQYF,TGTGCCAGCAGGTCTAGCGTAACCTACGAGCAGTACTTC,TRBV12-3/TRBV12-4,few,TRBJ2-7,NA
CASSLAGLANEKLFF,TGTGCCAGCAGTTTAGCAGGGTTGGCTAATGAAAAACTGTTTTTT,TRBV7-2,few,TRBJ1-4,NA
CASSSTGVNYGYTF,TGTGCCAGCAGCTCGACAGGGGTAAACTATGGCTACACCTTC,TRBV7-9,few,TRBJ1-2,TRBD1
CASSPLVAPGEAFF,TGTGCCAGCTCACCTCTGGTAGCGCCAGGCGAAGCTTTCTTT,TRBV18,few,TRBJ1-1,NA
CASSPTGTSFPQYF,TGTGCCAGCAGCCCAACCGGGACTAGTTTTCCCCAGTACTTC,TRBV7-8,few,TRBJ2-5,TRBD2
CASSWSTSTDAQYF,TGTGCCAGCAGTTGGTCGACGAGCACAGATGCGCAGTATTTT,TRBV12-3/TRBV12-4,NA,TRBJ2-3,NA
CSAPRQGADTQYF,TGCAGTGCTCCCCGACAGGGCGCAGATACGCAGTATTTT,TRBV20-1,few,TRBJ2-3,TRBD1
CSARDPLAGGTDTQYF,TGCAGTGCTAGAGATCCCCTAGCGGGCGGGACAGATACGCAGTATTTT,TRBV20-1,many,TRBJ2-3,TRBD2
CSALPGSGSIDTQYF,TGCAGTGCCCTCCCGGGGAGCGGGAGTATAGATACGCAGTATTTT,TRBV20-1,few,TRBJ2-3,TRBD2
CATSDPSGGRRIQETQYF,TGTGCCACCAGTGACCCTTCGGGGGGTCGAAGGATCCAAGAGACCCAGTACTTC,TRBV24-1,NA,TRBJ2-5,TRBD2
CSVRSSYNEQFF,TGCAGTGTGCGTAGCTCCTACAATGAGCAGTTCTTC,TRBV20-1,few,TRBJ2-1,NA
CSARDRGGVRDEQFF,TGCAGTGCTAGAGATCGGGGTGGAGTGAGGGATGAGCAGTTCTTC,TRBV20-1,few,TRBJ2-1,NA
CASRVEGGNIQYF,TGTGCCAGCAGGGTGGAAGGGGGAAACATTCAGTACTTC,TRBV6-1,few,TRBJ2-4,NA
CASSSWGNSGANVLTF,TGTGCCAGCAGTTCCTGGGGGAATTCTGGGGCCAACGTCCTGACTTTC,TRBV7-9,few,TRBJ2-6,NA
CASSPQLAGSGDTQYF,TGTGCCAGCAGTCCACAACTAGCGGGAAGTGGAGATACGCAGTATTTT,TRBV6-2/TRBV6-3,NA,TRBJ2-3,TRBD2
CASSLFRADSHRQETQYF,TGTGCCAGCAGTCTATTTCGCGCGGACTCCCACCGACAAGAGACCCAGTACTTC,TRBV12-3/TRBV12-4,few,TRBJ2-5,NA
CASSTRQGASSDTEAFF,TGTGCCAGTAGCACCAGACAGGGGGCCTCTTCGGACACTGAAGCTTTCTTT,TRBV19,few,TRBJ1-1,TRBD1
CASSQEGTVNTEAFF,TGCGCCAGCAGCCAAGAGGGCACGGTTAACACCGAAGCTTTCTTT,TRBV4-1,few,TRBJ1-1,NA
CASSPPSATQYF,TGTGCCAGCAGCCCCCCCTCCGCTACGCAGTATTTT,TRBV12-3/TRBV12-4,few,TRBJ2-3,NA
CASSPRTSIRTDTQYF,TGTGCCAGCAGCCCACGAACTAGCATTCGCACAGATACGCAGTATTTT,TRBV7-9,NA,TRBJ2-3,NA
CASSLEPGQTTDTQYF,TGCGCCAGCAGCCTTGAACCGGGACAGACCACAGATACGCAGTATTTT,TRBV5-1,few,TRBJ2-3,TRBD1
CASSPAGQGTNYGYTF,TGTGCCAGCAGCCCAGCGGGACAGGGTACTAACTATGGCTACACCTTC,TRBV27,NA,TRBJ1-2,TRBD1
CASSQPQTVEQYF,TGTGCCAGCAGCCAACCCCAGACAGTCGAGCAGTACTTC,TRBV3-1,once,TRBJ2-7,NA
CRGGGDQETQYF,TGCAGGGGGGGTGGGGACCAAGAGACCCAGTACTTC,TRBV29-1,few,TRBJ2-5,NA
CASRMEGGPGETQYF,TGTGCCAGCAGGATGGAGGGCGGTCCGGGAGAGACCCAGTACTTC,TRBV27,NA,TRBJ2-5,NA
CASSPEGLQGREQYF,TGTGCCAGCTCACCGGAAGGACTACAGGGGCGCGAGCAGTACTTC,TRBV18,NA,TRBJ2-7,NA
CASSDAGTGDNEQFF,TGCGCCAGCAGCGACGCCGGGACAGGGGACAATGAGCAGTTCTTC,TRBV5-1,few,TRBJ2-1,TRBD1